This T cell receptor (beta chain) stems from a study of OX40 agonist ivuxolimab in advanced cancers. Notes on the research overall: Ivuxolimab was a fully human IgG2 agonistic monoclonal antibody targeting the costimulatory receptor OX40 (CD134). Patients were allowed to have had prior anti-PD-1, anti-PD-L1 or anti-CTLA-4 therapy, and approximately 43% of the dose-escalation patients had previously received checkpoint inhibitors. The monotherapy dose-escalation portion (N of about 47 patients) of the phase I ivuxolimab trial is reported in the paper. Three dose-escalation patients achieved partial responses, one with hepatocellular carcinoma and two with cutaneous melanoma. The dose-escalation cohort was almost 85% male with a mean age of about 54 years, ranging from about 20 to 85. Intravenous ivuxolimab was administered to patients every 2 weeks at six dose levels: 0.01, 0.1, 0.3, 1.5, 3 and 10 mg/kg. Peripheral TCRbeta sequencing aimed to test whether ivuxolimab altered TCR sequence diversity and caused clonal T-cell expansion. Among the roughly 54 dose-escalation patients, approximately 20 had hepatocellular carcinoma, 15 or so melanoma, 9 renal cell carcinoma and 9 head and neck cancer. Broader findings and caveats from the paper: At doses of 0.1 to 3.0 mg/kg, clonal expansion of both CD4+ and CD8+ blood T cells was observed from baseline to week 6. In partial responders in the 0.1-3.0 mg/kg groups, normalized peripheral clonal expansion was found to be among the lowest, especially among CD8+ T cells. The antigen specificity of the peripheral T cells that underwent clonal expansion was not determined. Low levels of normalized T-cell clonal expansion were also seen in some patients who did not respond. After ivuxolimab, more expanded clones were found on average in CD8+ T cells than in CD4+ T cells.

On this clone: Its antigen remains unidentified. Base qualities are missing; no much larger clone stands one base away.

For sequencing of the TCRbeta CDR3 region, genomic DNA was extracted from the sorted cells. The immunoSEQ Assay was used to sequence the TCRbeta CDR3 regions. This is the immuneACCESS table as TCRdb keeps it, with only in-frame sequences that have V and J called. A part of the clones is gone; compared with another copy, unresolved V genes explain less than half, and the rest is unexplained. The sample has about 80,000 clones on record, roughly nine tenths of them singletons. The ten largest account for 4% to 5% of the sample. Patients with a history of autoimmune disease or receiving systemic immunosuppression were excluded from the trial. Peripheral blood for TCR sequencing was collected from all dose cohorts at baseline, on cycle 4 day 1, and on cycle 7 day 1. The samples were drawn from a first-in-human, open-label, multicenter phase I dose-escalation trial of ivuxolimab. Adults with locally advanced or metastatic melanoma, renal cell, hepatocellular, or head and neck squamous cell carcinoma were enrolled in the trial. Before TCR sequencing, CD4+ and CD8+ T cells were separately sorted from peripheral blood.

Counted from cysteine to phenylalanine, this CDR3 has 15 amino acids. Solely the CDR3 DNA is kept, with 45 bases framed from the first base. The V end gives up 3 bases and the J end 4 bases, leaving 10 bases in the junction not matched to a gene. CDR1 and CDR2, looked up from the germline V gene, are SGHRS and YFSETQ. The sequencing here drew on CD4+ or CD8+ T cells sorted from blood, taken in a trial of the OX40 agonist ivuxolimab. The sequence came from an adult with an advanced solid tumor such as melanoma, head and neck, liver or kidney cancer. Recombination linked TRBV5-1 to TRBJ2-7, with TRBD2 identical over 7 junction bases. The sequenced DNA is TGCGCCAGCAGCTCCGACCCGGGACTATCGTACGAGCAGTACTTC. Its translation reads: CASSSDPGLSYEQYF.